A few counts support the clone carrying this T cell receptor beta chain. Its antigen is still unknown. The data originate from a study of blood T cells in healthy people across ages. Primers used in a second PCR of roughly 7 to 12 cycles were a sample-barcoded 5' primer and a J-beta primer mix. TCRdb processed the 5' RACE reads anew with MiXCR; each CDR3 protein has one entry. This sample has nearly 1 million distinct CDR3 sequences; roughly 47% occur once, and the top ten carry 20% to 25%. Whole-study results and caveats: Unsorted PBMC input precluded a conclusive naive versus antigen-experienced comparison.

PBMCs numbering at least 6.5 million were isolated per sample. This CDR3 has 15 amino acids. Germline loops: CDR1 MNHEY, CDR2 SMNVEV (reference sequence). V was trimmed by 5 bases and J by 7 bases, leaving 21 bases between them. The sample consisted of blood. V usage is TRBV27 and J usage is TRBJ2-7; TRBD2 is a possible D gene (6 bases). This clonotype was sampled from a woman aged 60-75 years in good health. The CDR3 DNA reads TGTGCCAGCAGTAAACTACGGGAGTCGGCCCGGGAGCAGTACTTC. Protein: CASSKLRESAREQYF.